This TCR beta chain derives from a study of OX40 agonist ivuxolimab in advanced cancers. At the level of the whole study: Ivuxolimab, which targeted the costimulatory receptor OX40 (CD134), was an agonistic, fully human IgG2 monoclonal antibody. Of the roughly 54 patients in dose escalation, about 20 had hepatocellular carcinoma, some 15 had melanoma, 9 had renal cell carcinoma and 9 had head and neck cancer. The point of sequencing TCRbeta in the periphery was to test whether ivuxolimab changed TCR sequence diversity and drove clonal T-cell expansion. In the dose-escalation cohort, 75% to 90% of patients were male, and the mean age was roughly 60 years with a range of roughly 23 to 79. Partial responses occurred in three dose-escalation patients: two with cutaneous melanoma and one with hepatocellular carcinoma. The paper covers the monotherapy dose-escalation part of the phase I ivuxolimab trial, which included N = 52 patients. Intravenous ivuxolimab was administered to patients every 2 weeks at six dose levels: 0.01, 0.1, 0.3, 1.5, 3 and 10 mg/kg. Patients were allowed to have had prior anti-PD-1, anti-PD-L1 or anti-CTLA-4 therapy, and roughly 40% of the dose-escalation patients had previously received checkpoint inhibitors.

Findings and caveats that apply to the study as a whole: After ivuxolimab, more expanded clones were found on average in CD8+ T cells than in CD4+ T cells. The antigen specificity of the peripheral T cells that underwent clonal expansion was not determined. In partial responders in the 0.1-3.0 mg/kg groups, normalized peripheral clonal expansion was found to be among the lowest, especially among CD8+ T cells. Low levels of normalized T-cell clonal expansion were also seen in some patients who did not respond. Clonal expansion of both CD4+ and CD8+ blood T cells was observed from baseline to week 6 at doses 0.1 to 3.0 mg/kg.

On this clone: Its antigen remains undetermined. There are no base qualities to consult, and no much larger clone falls within one base.

Patients with a history of autoimmune disease or receiving systemic immunosuppression were excluded from the trial. Peripheral blood for TCR sequencing was collected from all dose cohorts at baseline, on cycle 4 day 1, and on cycle 7 day 1. Samples were obtained from an open-label, multicenter, first-in-human phase I dose-escalation trial of ivuxolimab. Adults with locally advanced or metastatic melanoma, renal cell carcinoma, hepatocellular carcinoma or head and neck squamous cell carcinoma were enrolled in the trial. Before TCR sequencing, CD4+ T cells and CD8+ T cells from peripheral blood were sorted into separate populations. The CDR3 holds 13 amino acids from the cysteine to the phenylalanine. Only the CDR3 part of the read is kept: 39 bases, read in frame from the first base. V sheds 1 base and J sheds 2 bases, leaving 4 bases between their ends. CDR1 and CDR2 were assigned from the germline V gene (reference sequence) as MNHNY and SVGAGI.

Genomic DNA was isolated from the sorted cells so that the TCRbeta CDR3 region could be sequenced. TCRbeta CDR3 regions were sequenced using the immunoSEQ Assay. This is the immuneACCESS table as TCRdb keeps it, with only in-frame sequences that have V and J called. A part of the clones is gone; compared with another copy, unresolved V genes explain less than half, and the rest is unexplained. Present in this sample are tens of thousands of clones, around nine tenths of which were seen just once. Of the sample, less than 30% falls within the top ten clones. The origin of this receptor is an adult with an advanced solid tumor such as melanoma, head and neck, liver or kidney cancer. The chain uses TRBV6-6 and TRBJ2-3, with an unclear D gene assignment. This material consisted of CD4+ or CD8+ T cells sorted from blood, taken in a trial of the OX40 agonist ivuxolimab. The CDR3 region has the sequence CASSYFPTDTQYF. DNA sequence: TGTGCCAGCAGTTACTTCCCCACAGATACGCAGTATTTT.